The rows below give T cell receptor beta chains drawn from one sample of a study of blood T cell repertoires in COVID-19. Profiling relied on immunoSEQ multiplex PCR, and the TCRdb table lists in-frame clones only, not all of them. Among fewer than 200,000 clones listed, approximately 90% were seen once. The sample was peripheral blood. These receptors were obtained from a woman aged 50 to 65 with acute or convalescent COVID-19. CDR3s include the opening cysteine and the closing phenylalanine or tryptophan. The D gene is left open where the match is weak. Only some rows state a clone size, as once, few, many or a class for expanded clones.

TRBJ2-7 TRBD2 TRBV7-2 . CASSLSPGLAYEQYF TGTGCCAGCAGCTTATCTCCGGGACTAGCATACGAGCAGTACTTC
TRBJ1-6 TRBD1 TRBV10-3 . CAIKQGQNLHF TGTGCCATCAAACAGGGACAGAATCTCCACTTT
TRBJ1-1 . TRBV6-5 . CASSFDTLTEEAFF TGTGCCAGCAGTTTCGACACATTAACAGAAGAAGCTTTCTTT
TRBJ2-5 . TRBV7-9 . CASSLVIVTVYQETQYF TGTGCCAGCAGCTTAGTTATAGTGACAGTGTACCAAGAGACCCAGTACTTC
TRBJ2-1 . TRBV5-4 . CASSSMAGVNEQFF TGTGCCAGCAGCTCAATGGCAGGGGTCAATGAGCAGTTCTTC
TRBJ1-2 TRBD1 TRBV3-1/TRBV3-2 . CASSQPRGQGSYGYTF TGTGCCAGCAGCCAACCCAGAGGACAGGGGAGCTATGGCTACACCTTC
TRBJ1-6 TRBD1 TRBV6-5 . CASSYNDRGLTPLHF TGTGCCAGCAGTTACAATGACAGGGGCCTCACCCCCCTCCACTTT
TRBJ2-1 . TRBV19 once CASSIGGFWSNEQFF TGTGCCAGTAGTATTGGTGGTTTCTGGAGCAATGAGCAGTTCTTC
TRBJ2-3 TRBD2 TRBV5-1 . CASSRGLADPDTQYF TGCGCCAGCAGTCGTGGACTAGCCGACCCAGATACGCAGTATTTT
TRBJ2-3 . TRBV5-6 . CASNLGGADTQYF TGTGCCAGCAATCTAGGAGGAGCAGATACGCAGTATTTT
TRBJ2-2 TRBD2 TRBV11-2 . CASSPLAGDPTGELFF TGTGCCAGCAGCCCGCTAGCGGGAGACCCCACCGGGGAGCTGTTTTTT
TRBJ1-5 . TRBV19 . CASSSQGLFNNQPQHF TGTGCCAGTAGTTCTCAGGGGCTGTTTAACAATCAGCCCCAGCATTTT
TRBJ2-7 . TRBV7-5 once CVRNSTENSQQYF TGTGTCAGAAATTCGACAGAAAACTCGCAGCAGTACTTC
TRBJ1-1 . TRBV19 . CASSALQGPAEAFF TGTGCCAGTAGTGCCTTACAGGGCCCCGCTGAAGCTTTCTTT
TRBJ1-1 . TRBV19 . CASNDRGHTEAFF TGTGCCAGCAACGACCGCGGGCACACTGAAGCTTTCTTT
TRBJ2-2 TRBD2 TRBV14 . CASSPREAWVKGELFF TGTGCCAGCAGCCCGCGGGAGGCGTGGGTGAAAGGGGAGCTGTTTTTT